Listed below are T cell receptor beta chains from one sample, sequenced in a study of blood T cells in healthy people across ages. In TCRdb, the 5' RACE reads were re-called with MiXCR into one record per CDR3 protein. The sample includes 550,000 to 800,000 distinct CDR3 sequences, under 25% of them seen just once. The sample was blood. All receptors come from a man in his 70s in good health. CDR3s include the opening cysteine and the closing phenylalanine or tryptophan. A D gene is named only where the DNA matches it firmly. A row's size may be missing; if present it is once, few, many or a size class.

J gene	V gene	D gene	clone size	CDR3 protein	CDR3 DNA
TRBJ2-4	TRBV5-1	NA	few	CASSLAYRESKNIQYF	TGCGCCAGCAGCTTGGCCTACAGGGAGAGCAAAAACATTCAGTACTTC
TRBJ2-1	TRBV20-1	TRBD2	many	CSARAGNEQFF	TGCAGTGCTCGAGCGGGGAATGAGCAGTTCTTC
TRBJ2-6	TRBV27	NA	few	CASSVTGANVLTF	TGTGCCAGCAGTGTGACTGGGGCCAACGTCCTGACTTTC
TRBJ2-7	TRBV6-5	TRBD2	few	CASSYRAGLIHEQYF	TGTGCCAGCAGTTACCGAGCGGGATTAATCCACGAGCAGTACTTC
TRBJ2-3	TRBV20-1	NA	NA	CSARDYYTDTQYF	TGCAGTGCTAGAGACTACTACACAGATACACAGTATTTT
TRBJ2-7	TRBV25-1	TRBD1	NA	CASSTLQGAKYEQYF	TGTGCCAGCAGCACCCTACAGGGGGCCAAGTACGAGCAGTACTTC
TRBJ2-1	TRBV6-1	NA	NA	CASRLSYSYNEQFF	TGTGCCAGCAGGCTGAGCTATTCCTACAATGAGCAGTTCTTC
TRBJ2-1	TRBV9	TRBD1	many	CASSPRQGSNEQFF	TGTGCCAGCAGCCCGAGACAGGGAAGTAATGAGCAGTTCTTC
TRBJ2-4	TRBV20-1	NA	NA	CSARGFSGPQGAKNIQYF	TGCAGTGCTAGAGGGTTTTCAGGACCCCAAGGAGCCAAAAACATTCAGTACTTC
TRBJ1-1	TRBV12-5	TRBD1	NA	CASGLVLDRLIF	TGTGCTAGTGGTTTGGTACTGGACAGGCTTATCTTT
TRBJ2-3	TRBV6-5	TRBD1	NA	CASSTTQGADTQYF	TGTGCCAGCAGTACAACACAGGGGGCAGATACGCAGTATTTT
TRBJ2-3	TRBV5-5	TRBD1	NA	CASSPADRVTNTQYF	TGTGCCAGCAGCCCAGCCGACAGGGTCACAAATACGCAGTATTTT
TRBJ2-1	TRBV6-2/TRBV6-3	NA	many	CASRLVSQTYNEQFF	TGTGCCAGCAGATTAGTATCTCAAACCTACAATGAGCAGTTCTTC
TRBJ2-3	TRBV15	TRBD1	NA	CATSLLGGQGPPDTQYF	TGTGCCACCAGCCTACTCGGGGGACAGGGGCCCCCAGATACGCAGTATTTT
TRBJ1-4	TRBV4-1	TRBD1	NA	CASSQGPGTVREKLFF	TGCGCCAGCAGCCAAGGCCCCGGGACAGTTCGAGAAAAACTGTTTTTT
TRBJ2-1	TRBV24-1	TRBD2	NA	CATSDPGLAGAIDVFF	TGTGCCACCAGTGACCCCGGACTAGCGGGAGCTATCGACGTTTTCTTC
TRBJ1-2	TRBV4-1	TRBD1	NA	CASSQRQGSDGYTF	TGCGCCAGCAGCCAAAGACAGGGGTCGGATGGCTACACCTTC
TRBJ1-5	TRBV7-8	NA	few	CASSFGGFNQPQHF	TGTGCCAGCAGCTTTGGGGGGTTCAATCAGCCCCAGCATTTT
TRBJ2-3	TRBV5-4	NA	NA	CASSLRVAVNTDTQYF	TGTGCCAGCAGCTTGCGAGTAGCGGTAAACACAGATACGCAGTATTTT
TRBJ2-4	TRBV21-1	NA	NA	CASSKAETSGRPQNILYF	TGTGCCAGCAGCAAAGCAGAGACTAGCGGGAGGCCCCAAAACATTCTGTACTTC
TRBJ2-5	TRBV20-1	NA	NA	CSARDLGTFPEIEAQYF	TGCAGTGCTAGAGACTTGGGGACATTCCCCGAAATAGAGGCCCAGTACTTC
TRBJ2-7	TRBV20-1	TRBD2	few	CSAAGTSKSEQYF	TGCAGTGCAGCCGGGACTAGTAAGTCCGAGCAGTACTTC
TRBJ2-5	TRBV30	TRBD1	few	CAWRGQGGVETQYF	TGTGCCTGGAGGGGACAGGGTGGTGTGGAGACCCAGTACTTC
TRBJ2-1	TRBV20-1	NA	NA	CSASQRVDYNEQFF	TGCAGTGCTAGCCAGCGGGTGGACTACAATGAGCAGTTCTTC
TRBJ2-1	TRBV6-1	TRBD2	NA	CASSAGLAVYNEQFF	TGTGCCAGCAGTGCTGGTCTAGCGGTGTACAATGAGCAGTTCTTC
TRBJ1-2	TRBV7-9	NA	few	CASSFEMEGGYTF	TGTGCCAGCAGCTTCGAGATGGAAGGTGGCTACACCTTC
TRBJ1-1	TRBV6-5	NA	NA	CASSYTRARTEAFF	TGTGCCAGCAGTTACACCAGGGCTCGCACTGAAGCTTTCTTT
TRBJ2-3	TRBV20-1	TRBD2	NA	CSARDPVLAGGLADTQYF	TGCAGTGCTAGAGATCCCGTACTAGCGGGAGGATTGGCAGATACGCAGTATTTT
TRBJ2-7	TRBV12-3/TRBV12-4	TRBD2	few	CASSLTSGSHSLTYEQYF	TGTGCCAGCAGTTTGACTAGCGGGAGCCATAGCCTAACCTACGAGCAGTACTTC
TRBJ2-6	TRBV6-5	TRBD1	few	CASSLRQGESSGANVLTF	TGTGCCAGCAGTTTGCGTCAGGGGGAGTCGTCTGGGGCCAACGTCCTGACTTTC
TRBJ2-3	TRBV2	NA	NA	CASSGALPSAPSTDTQYF	TGTGCCAGCAGTGGAGCCCTCCCTAGCGCACCTAGCACAGATACGCAGTATTTT